This paragraph covers one T cell receptor beta chain sequence. In the absence of a count, this clonotype is rated medium-sized (0.01 to 0.1%) from its frequency. Its antigen specificity is not known. CDR1 is given as MNHEY and CDR2 as SVGAGI, both from the germline V gene. The CDR3, from cysteine to phenylalanine, totals 14 residues. The DNA is unrecorded. Prior to TCRbeta sequencing, five KLR/GPR56-defined CD4+ populations were enriched by fluorescence-activated cell sorting. To test whether memory differentiation follows a linear pathway, the researchers sequenced TCRbeta repertoires from five CD4+ T-cell subsets, each defined by expression of KLRB1, KLRG1, GPR56 and KLRF1. TCR-sequenced cells came from peripheral blood of healthy control individuals, reported as five donors in the TCRbeta analysis figure. Heparinized peripheral blood was collected and all samples were processed within one hour of retrieval. Blood was diluted 1:2 in PBS, and peripheral blood mononuclear cells were then isolated from the diluted blood at room temperature by Biocoll density gradient centrifugation. Before flow sorting, CD4+ T cells were magnetically enriched from freshly isolated PBMCs using anti-CD4 MicroBeads. A BD FACSAria II was used to sort CD4+ T cells enriched from PBMCs of healthy donors according to marker expression. Surface staining used anti-KLRB1 clone 191B8, anti-KLRF1 clone 4A4.D10 and anti-KLRG1 clone REA261 antibodies from Miltenyi Biotec.

This record comes from a study of GPR56 and killer-like receptors on CD4 memory cells (dated by TCRdb to about 2019). About the study as a whole: The study proposed that progressive acquisition of KLRB1, KLRG1, GPR56 and then KLRF1 marks human CD4+ memory T-cell differentiation and cytokine production potential. Healthy blood donors in the study were described as age-matched to the liver disease patients, whose median age was approximately 68 years.

Sequencing relied on an Illumina HiSeq 2500. For construction of sequencing libraries, the recombined TCRbeta locus was amplified according to a previously published PCR protocol. For the original study's pipeline: Reads whose average quality score was below 30 were removed, and the reads that remained were processed with IMSEQ. Clonotypes were defined by Vbeta gene, Jbeta gene and CDR3 amino acid sequence. Repertoire overlap between populations was quantified with the Morisita-Horn index computed on the top 100 expanded clones. Renyi diversity profiles calculated on the top 100 expanded clones were used to evaluate clonal diversity. TCRdb reprocessed the reads; each CDR3 protein sequence makes one entry, and DNA is unavailable. TCRdb's processing, not the authors' own work, is the source of the V and J calls. The sample's clone listing holds about 2,900 distinct CDR3 sequences. The ten largest clones add up to around 3% of the sample.

Study-wide conclusions, independent of this receptor: Diversity and similarity analyses were restricted to the 100 most expanded clones per population rather than full repertoires. Clones dominating late populations 4 and 5 were also found in early populations 1 and 2, and this finding was taken by the authors as evidence for linear differentiation. Clonal frequency was low in the marker-negative population and increased progressively along the proposed pathway, with TCRbeta diversity decreasing accordingly. TCR repertoire overlap was especially strong between late populations 4 and 5, and population 3 also partly overlapped.

The specimen sequenced was memory CD4+ T cells from blood. This sequence originates from a human donor in good health. The receptor chain draws on TRBV6-5 and TRBJ1-1. The CDR3 protein sequence reads: CASSDPAVNTEAFF.